These 19 T cell receptor beta chains were sequenced from one sample in a study of cytomegalovirus exposure and HLA in healthy donors. Researchers ran the PCR with 60 Vbeta and 13 Jbeta primers. The data were produced by immunoSEQ multiplex PCR, yet TCRdb's version contains in-frame clones alone and is incomplete. The sample shows 140,000 or so clones, around 75% of them seen only once. The sequenced material came from PBMCs. Source of these receptors: a woman aged 40-49 years in good health and CMV-seronegative.

This rearrangement joins TRBV19 to TRBJ1-5; D possibly corresponds to TRBD1 (6 bases). The CDR3 sequence is 15 residues long. The V gene lost 1 base and the J gene lost 3 bases, with 10 bases spanning the gap. Germline V gene data show CDR1 as LNHDA and CDR2 as SQIVND (reference sequence). The CDR3 loop reads CASSIVGATNQPQHF. The CDR3 DNA sequence: TGTGCCAGTAGTATAGTGGGGGCGACCAATCAGCCCCAGCATTTT.

The chain recombines TRBV6-5 with TRBJ1-6; D perhaps matches TRBD1 (6 bases). The CDR3 loop spans 15 amino acids. Germline assignment: CDR1 MNHEY and CDR2 SVGAGI. V was clipped by 4 bases and J by 11 bases, with 18 bases between them. The CDR3: CASSLDTGFRAPLHF. As DNA, the CDR3 is TGTGCCAGCAGTTTGGATACAGGGTTTAGGGCACCCCTCCACTTT.

The V call is TRBV12-5, the J call TRBJ1-2; 8 bases line up with TRBD1. Germline V gives CDR1 LGHNT, CDR2 FRNRAP. With 0 bases clipped from V and 3 bases from J, the junction kept 6 bases outside the gene matches. The CDR3 runs 16 residues. CDR3 in amino acids: CASGLVPGGWHYGYTF. The CDR3, as DNA: TGTGCTAGTGGTTTGGTACCAGGGGGCTGGCACTATGGCTACACCTTC. Full variable domain (outside the CDR3, taken from reference TRBV12-5 and TRBJ1-2): DARVTQTPRHKVTEMGQEVTMRCQPILGHNTVFWYRQTMMQGLELLAYFRNRAPLDDSGMPKDRFSAEMPDATLATLKIQPSEPRDSAVYFCASGLVPGGWHYGYTFGSGTRLTVV.

The gene calls are TRBV6-1 and TRBJ2-3; D perhaps matches TRBD2 (5 bases). Between the trimmed V and J ends, which lost 2 bases and 3 bases, there was a span of 12 bases. The CDR3 consists of 15 residues. Germline V gives CDR1 MNHNS, CDR2 SASEGT. In DNA form, the CDR3 reads TGTGCCAGCAGTGAAACGGCTAGCCAGACAGATACGCAGTATTTT. Translating it yields CASSETASQTDTQYF.

V usage is TRBV2 and J usage is TRBJ1-2; weak D call: TRBD1 (6 bases). CDR1 and CDR2 (germline): SNHLY, FYNNEI. The CDR3 sequence is 15 residues long. V shed 1 base and J shed 0 bases, with 9 bases lying between them. CDR3 sequence reads: CASSEGGHPNYGYTF. The CDR3 region has the DNA TGTGCCAGCAGTGAAGGGGGACACCCTAACTATGGCTACACCTTC. Based on the CDR3 plus reference TRBV2 and TRBJ1-2, the full variable domain is EPEVTQTPSHQVTQMGQEVILRCVPISNHLYFYWYRQILGQKVEFLVSFYNNEISEKSEIFDDQFSVERPDGSNFTLKIRSTKLEDSAMYFCASSEGGHPNYGYTFGSGTRLTVV.

This chain joins TRBV18 and TRBJ2-2, with 8 bases lining up with TRBD1. The CDR3 runs 15 residues. The germline V gene encodes CDR1 KGHSH and CDR2 LQKENI. V lost 3 bases to trimming and J lost 8 bases; unmatched junction nucleotides: 8. DNA for the CDR3: TGTGCCAGCTCACCTCAAGACAGGGGATTAGGGGAGCTGTTTTTT. Translation gives CASSPQDRGLGELFF.

The rearrangement uses TRBV27 and TRBJ1-1; 11 nucleotides match TRBD1. V was pared by 0 bases and J by 10 bases, with 7 bases of the junction left unmatched. CDR3 size: 15 residues. The germline gives CDR1 MNHEY, CDR2 SMNVEV (reference sequence). The CDR3 region is CASSLSGQGARTAFF. The CDR3 nucleotides read TGTGCCAGCAGTTTATCTGGACAGGGGGCGAGAACAGCTTTCTTT.

The chain carries TRBV5-4 and TRBJ2-1; 7 nucleotides agree with TRBD2. This CDR3 is 16 amino acids long. The germline CDR1 and CDR2 sequences are SGHNT and YYREEE (reference sequence). Trimming removed 0 bases from V and 0 bases from J; junction bases left unmatched: 3. The CDR3 is CASSLGGGSSYNEQFF. In DNA, the CDR3 is TGTGCCAGCAGCTTGGGGGGCGGGAGCTCCTACAATGAGCAGTTCTTC.

This clone was observed a handful of times. The V gene is TRBV7-2, the J gene TRBJ1-1, with 8 bases identical to TRBD1. The CDR3 loop spans 13 amino acids. Germline V gene sequence: CDR1 SGHTA, CDR2 FQGNSA. The J segment lost 4 bases and the V segment lost 8 bases, leaving 6 bases of the junction unmatched. CDR3 in amino acids: CASGQQGGTEAFF. In nucleotides, the CDR3 is TGTGCCAGCGGCCAACAGGGGGGCACTGAAGCTTTCTTT.

The gene calls are TRBV19 and TRBJ1-4; TRBD1 might be the D (5 bases). This CDR3 contains 15 residues. V was pared by 5 bases and J by 5 bases, with 15 bases between. Germline CDR1 reads LNHDA; CDR2 reads SQIVND (reference sequence). The CDR3 sequence is CASSPDSNTNEKLFF. The CDR3, as DNA: TGTGCCAGTAGTCCAGACAGTAATACCAATGAAAAACTGTTTTTT. Supplemented by reference TRBV19 and TRBJ1-4, the full variable domain reads DGGITQSPKYLFRKEGQNVTLSCEQNLNHDAMYWYRQDPGQGLRLIYYSQIVNDFQKGDIAEGYSVSREKKESFPLTVTSAQKNPTAFYLCASSPDSNTNEKLFFGSGTQLSVL.

Details on this clone: This CDR3 is also generated by other DNA sequences in the sample. The CDR3 reads CSVDRSTDTQYF. The CDR3 DNA follows: TGCAGCGTTGACCGTAGCACAGATACGCAGTATTTT. The genes are TRBV29-1 and TRBJ2-3, with unresolved D. This CDR3 comprises 12 residues. Germline CDR1 reads SQVTM; CDR2 reads ANQGSEA. Trimming stripped 3 bases from V and 0 bases from J, with 4 bases between.

V usage is TRBV25-1 and J usage is TRBJ2-7, with D possibly TRBD2 on 6 matching bases. Germline CDR1 reads MGHDK; CDR2 reads SYGVNS. The V gene lost 1 base and the J gene lost 0 bases, with 7 bases spanning the gap. This CDR3 contains 14 residues. CDR3 protein: CASSELGGSYEQYF. In nucleotides, the CDR3 is TGTGCCAGCAGTGAATTGGGGGGCTCCTACGAGCAGTACTTC.

This clone was observed a single time. V usage is TRBV7-9 and J usage is TRBJ1-2, with 9 bases lining up with TRBD1. With 5 bases clipped from V and 8 bases from J, the junction kept 12 bases outside the gene matches. The CDR3 has 15 amino acids. CDR1 is SEHNR and CDR2 is FQNEAQ in the germline V gene (reference sequence). In DNA, the CDR3 is TGTGCCAGCAGCCCAACCGGGACAGGGAGCTCCGGCTACACCTTC. This sequence encodes CASSPTGTGSSGYTF.

The genes are TRBV5-1 and TRBJ2-3; 8 nucleotides line up with TRBD2. This CDR3 is 15 amino acids long. From germline, CDR1 is SGHRS and CDR2 YFSETQ. The V gene end was trimmed by 5 bases and the J gene end by 6 bases; junction bases not matched to a gene: 11. In DNA, the CDR3 is TGCGCCAGCAGACCTACTAGCGGTGCTTCGGATACGCAGTATTTT. It is translated as CASRPTSGASDTQYF. Full variable domain (missing parts from reference TRBV5-1 and TRBJ2-3): KAGVTQTPRYLIKTRGQQVTLSCSPISGHRSVSWYQQTPGQGLQFLFEYFSETQRNKGNFPGRFSGRQFSNSRSEMNVSTLELGDSALYLCASRPTSGASDTQYFGPGTRLTVL.

This chain connects TRBV29-1 to TRBJ1-1; perhaps TRBD1 as D (5 bases). V was pared by 6 bases and J by 4 bases, with 15 bases between. Germline lookup yields CDR1 SQVTM and CDR2 ANQGSEA. The CDR3 sequence is 13 residues long. The CDR3: CSVVTGGGTEAFF. CDR3 sequence (DNA): TGCAGCGTGGTAACGGGGGGAGGCACTGAAGCTTTCTTT.

The V gene is TRBV28, the J gene TRBJ2-7, with D tentatively TRBD1 (7 bases). Germline CDR1 and CDR2: MDHEN and SYDVKM. The CDR3 has 15 amino acids. The germline V and J ends were trimmed by 6 bases and 1 base, with 16 bases remaining between them. The CDR3 coding sequence is TGTGCCAGCAGGAGGGGGGACAGTCCTTCCTACGAGCAGTACTTC. Translating it yields CASRRGDSPSYEQYF.

The rearrangement joins TRBV6-5 to TRBJ1-2; no definite D call. V lost 4 bases and J lost 4, with 10 bases in between. Germline CDR1 and CDR2: MNHEY and SVGAGI. There are 13 residues in the CDR3. The CDR3 is CASSSREPYGYTF. The CDR3 coding sequence is TGTGCCAGCAGTTCCCGGGAGCCCTATGGCTACACCTTC.

The chain carries TRBV7-9 and TRBJ2-7, with 8 positions matching TRBD1. The CDR3 contains 15 residues. Germline V lookup: CDR1 SEHNR, CDR2 FQNEAQ (reference sequence). V lost 2 bases and J lost 4; bases outside the gene matches: 7. CDR3 bases: TGTGCCAGCAGCTTATTTTCAGGGGGCGGATACGAGCAGTACTTC. The encoded protein is CASSLFSGGGYEQYF.

The rearrangement joins TRBV19 to TRBJ2-1; TRBD1 matches at 8 bases. V lost 3 bases to trimming and J lost 7 bases; unmatched junction nucleotides: 8. This CDR3 region has 15 residues. Germline V lookup: CDR1 LNHDA, CDR2 SQIVND (reference sequence). CDR3 bases: TGTGCCAGTAGTATCAGCTCAGGGGGCAGTAATGAGCAGTTCTTC. It is translated as CASSISSGGSNEQFF.